This T cell receptor beta chain originates from a study of blood T cell repertoires in COVID-19. Some clones are missing from TCRdb's copy, which holds only in-frame ones; the method was immunoSEQ multiplex PCR. Altogether about 220,000 clones are present, roughly four fifths being singletons, with the ten largest covering 1.3%. Germline values: CDR1 MGHRA, CDR2 YSYEKL. Trimming took off 0 bases at V and 12 bases at J, with 17 bases between the two ends. This CDR3 is 15 amino acids long. Sequenced sample: PBMCs or T cells enriched from blood (not recorded which). The V gene is TRBV4-1, the J gene TRBJ1-4; D gene ambiguous. The sequence was collected from a woman aged 40 to 55 with acute COVID-19. The CDR3 DNA is TGCGCCAGCAGCCAAGATGGAACGGGATACCCCCAACTGTTTTTT. The encoded protein is CASSQDGTGYPQLFF.